This is a list of T cell receptor beta chains from one sample in a study of radiation and T cells in renal cell carcinoma. Clones were sequenced by immunoSEQ multiplex PCR, and TCRdb holds only the in-frame ones, with some missing. This sample yields more than 10,000 clones, of which less than 75% are seen a single time; about 20% belongs to the top ten. This specimen was tumor tissue, taken from a patient whose treatment was nephrectomy without radiotherapy. These receptor sequences come from a woman of 80 years or more with renal cell carcinoma. Both conserved end residues are part of each CDR3. Each record gives: CDR3 length, J gene, V gene, CDR3 protein.

14,TRBJ2-5,TRBV7-9,CASSPTGYLETQYF
15,TRBJ2-7,TRBV7-8,CASSSGTSGSYEQYF
15,TRBJ1-5,TRBV7-2,CASSLGGFSGQPQHF
12,TRBJ2-2,TRBV12-5,CASGSPPGELFF
11,TRBJ1-1,TRBV2,CASASNTEAFF
15,TRBJ1-5,TRBV5-1,CASSIWDRENQPQHF
13,TRBJ1-4,TRBV6-5,CASYGTTNEKLFF
14,TRBJ1-2,TRBV7-2,CASSLSQGDYGYTF
15,TRBJ2-5,TRBV19,CASSSRDRGKETQYF
14,TRBJ2-5,TRBV29-1,CSVGGQVFQETQYF
13,TRBJ2-6,TRBV11-2,CASSFSGANVLTF
16,TRBJ1-1,TRBV18,CASSPKGGVRNTEAFF
16,TRBJ2-3,TRBV5-6,CASSLAGGQGTDTQYF
15,TRBJ2-7,TRBV7-9,CASSSPSTALYEQYF
16,TRBJ2-5,TRBV2,CASSGLVLADGETQYF
14,TRBJ2-3,TRBV27,CASSGITSTDTQYF
15,TRBJ1-4,TRBV7-9,CASSFPSTTNEKLFF
14,TRBJ1-1,TRBV7-3,CASSFTGGRTEAFF
15,TRBJ1-4,TRBV19,CASSSPGRINEKLFF
14,TRBJ2-7,TRBV6-1,CASSAAEPLGDLYF
16,TRBJ2-2,TRBV27,CASSPTSMMYTGELFF
17,TRBJ2-2,TRBV19,CASSTGLAGAMTGELFF
14,TRBJ2-7,TRBV2,CASLGGGGDYEQYF
17,TRBJ2-2,TRBV9,CASSVDWGGTDTGELFF
13,TRBJ1-5,TRBV2,CASSVEGNQPQHF
14,TRBJ2-2,TRBV13,CATRQGSYTGELFF
16,TRBJ2-2,TRBV5-4,CASSPETGWELGELFF
13,TRBJ2-5,TRBV7-9,CASGTGGGKTQYF
14,TRBJ1-1,TRBV11-2,CASSLVGTGTEAFF
14,TRBJ1-2,TRBV7-2,CASSLRTPSRGYTF
15,TRBJ2-5,TRBV4-2,CASSGRDTHQETQYF
17,TRBJ1-1,TRBV19,CASSTAGQYSLNTEAFF
15,TRBJ2-5,TRBV6-6,CASSGLAGFQETQYF
16,TRBJ2-3,TRBV2,CASRAGTLSTTDTQYF
13,TRBJ1-1,TRBV7-8,CASSLRVRAEAFF
15,TRBJ2-3,TRBV7-3,CASSKGDLGTDTQYF
14,TRBJ2-3,TRBV7-2,CASSLGDHTDTQYF
16,TRBJ2-2,TRBV7-9,CASSLQGRANTGELFF
14,TRBJ2-5,TRBV11-2,CASSLVSAQETQYF
12,TRBJ1-1,TRBV11-2,CASSSWDGEAFF
12,TRBJ1-6,TRBV7-9,CASSFYNSPLHF
16,TRBJ1-5,TRBV28,CASSTQGRGFNQPQHF
14,TRBJ1-2,TRBV28,CASSGGTGNYGYTF
16,TRBJ2-7,TRBV6-5,CASSYSSRGVRDEQYF
15,TRBJ2-5,TRBV7-9,CASSLIGQGGETQYF
18,TRBJ2-1,TRBV5-1,CASSLEPETSGGRNEQFF
16,TRBJ1-6,TRBV19,CASSICLTRANSPLHF
15,TRBJ2-1,TRBV5-1,CASSLVGGSYNEQFF
17,TRBJ2-7,TRBV4-1,CASSQEVSGTASYEQYF
15,TRBJ2-4,TRBV6-5,CASSYSGTGGSIQYF
12,TRBJ1-2,TRBV6-6,CASSYVGGGYTF
15,TRBJ1-2,TRBV5-1,CASRHQGVGNYGYTF
16,TRBJ1-5,TRBV2,CASRHPQGYSNQPQHF